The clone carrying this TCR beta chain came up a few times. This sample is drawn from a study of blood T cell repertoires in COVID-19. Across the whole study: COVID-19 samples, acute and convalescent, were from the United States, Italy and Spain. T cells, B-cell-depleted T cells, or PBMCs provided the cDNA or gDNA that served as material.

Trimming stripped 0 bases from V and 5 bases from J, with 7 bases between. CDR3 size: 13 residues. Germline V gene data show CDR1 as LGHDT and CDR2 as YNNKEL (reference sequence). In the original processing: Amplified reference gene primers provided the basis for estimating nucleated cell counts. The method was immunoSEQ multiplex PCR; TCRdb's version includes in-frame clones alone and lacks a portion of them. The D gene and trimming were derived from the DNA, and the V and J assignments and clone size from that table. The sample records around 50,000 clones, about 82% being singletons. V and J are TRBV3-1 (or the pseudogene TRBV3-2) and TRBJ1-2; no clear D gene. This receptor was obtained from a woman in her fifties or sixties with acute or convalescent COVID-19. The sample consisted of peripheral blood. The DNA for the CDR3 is TGTGCCAGCAGCCAAGATCCTCGGTATGGCTACACCTTC. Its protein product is CASSQDPRYGYTF.